What follows are 11 T cell receptor beta chains derived from one specimen sequenced in a study of tissue T cells after allogeneic stem cell transplantation. The data were produced by immunoSEQ multiplex PCR, yet TCRdb's version contains in-frame clones alone and is incomplete. The table shows a few thousand clones, with 47% occurring only once. Time point noted: mouse harvest day 14 after allogeneic transplant. Mouse grafts combined 10^7 T-cell-depleted bone marrow cells with 10^6 splenic CD5+ T cells. Sequencing used gut tissue. Receptors were obtained from a female BALB/c mouse given C57BL/6 T cells with graft-versus-host disease after an allogeneic hematopoietic cell transplant.

Points on this clone: Germline and genes here are mouse. CDR3 amino acids: CASSRGSGNTLYF. CDR3 bases read: TGTGCCAGCTCTCGGGGGTCTGGAAATACGCTCTAT. The V and J genes are TRBV12-1 and TRBJ1-3, with a tentative D call TRBD1 (5 bases). The CDR3 end lies 1 residue beyond the end of the read and is filled in from the germline J gene. The germline CDR1 and CDR2 sequences are SGHSN and HYEKVE. This CDR3 comprises 13 residues. V was clipped by 2 bases and J by 1 base, with 5 bases between them.

By sample share, this clone is large. Gene names denote mouse genes. The CDR3 end lies 1 residue beyond the end of the read and is filled in from the germline J gene. The rearrangement uses TRBV31 and TRBJ1-4, with TRBD1 identical over 8 bases. Germline trimming cut 2 bases from V and 7 bases from J; bases unmatched to any gene: 9. The germline V gene has CDR1 GKSSPN and CDR2 SITVG. The CDR3 spans 15 residues. The sequenced part of the CDR3 DNA is TGTGCCTGGAGTAGCCGGACAGGGCCCACCGAAAGATTATTT. It is translated as CAWSSRTGPTERLF. The CDR3, in full, reads CAWSSRTGPTERLFF.

A remark on this clone: Any gene name here is a mouse gene name. The read terminates 1 residue ahead of where the CDR3 ends, so the germline J gene completes it. The genes are TRBV3 and TRBJ2-4; D unresolved. The length of the CDR3 is 12 residues. Trimming removed 1 base from V and 3 bases from J, with 2 bases in between. Germline lookup yields CDR1 SNHLY and CDR2 FYNGKV (reference sequence). The sequenced part of the CDR3 DNA is TGTGCCAGCAGCTTAGAGCAAAACACCTTGTAC. Translated, it gives CASSLEQNTLY. The CDR3 in full is CASSLEQNTLYF. Based on the CDR3 plus reference TRBV3 and TRBJ2-4, the full variable domain is GPKVLQIPSHQIIDMGQMVTLNCDPVSNHLYFYWYKQILGQQMEFLVNFYNGKVMEKSKLFKDQFSVERPDGSYFTLKIQPTALEDSAVYFCASSLEQNTLYFGAGTRLSVL.

A remark on this clone: The genes and germline here are from mouse. Coverage ceases 1 residue before the CDR3 finishes, and the germline J gene fills in the end. The chain is built from TRBV5 and TRBJ1-1; no firm D call. Per the germline V gene, CDR1 is LGHNA and CDR2 is YNLKQL (reference sequence). The V gene lost 4 bases and the J gene lost 1 base, with 7 bases spanning the gap. CDR3 length: 13 amino acids. The sequenced part of the CDR3 DNA is TGTGCCAGCAGCCCGGACCGAAACACAGAAGTCTTC. Translating gives CASSPDRNTEVF. The entire CDR3 protein is CASSPDRNTEVFF.

Comments on this clone: The genes and germline here are from mouse. The read terminates 1 residue ahead of where the CDR3 ends, so the germline J gene completes it. The V and J genes are TRBV14 and TRBJ1-6, with a tentative D call TRBD1 (6 bases). TRBJ1-6 is classed as an ORF, of uncertain function. This CDR3 spans 14 amino acids. Deletions cut 4 bases from V and 4 bases from J, with 9 bases between. CDR1 is SGHDT and CDR2 is FRDEAV in the germline V gene. The CDR3 bases that were read are TGTGCCAGCAGTACGGGACATTATAATTCGCCCCTCTAC. Translation gives CASSTGHYNSPLY. The entire CDR3 sequence reads CASSTGHYNSPLYF.

Worth noting for this clone: The gene names given are mouse names. From the germline J gene comes the end of the CDR3, since the read stops 1 residue before it. This sequence joins TRBV14 and TRBJ1-1; D might be TRBD1 (6 bases). V gave up 2 bases and J gave up 4 bases, with 12 bases separating them. There are 14 residues in the CDR3. Germline V gives CDR1 SGHDT, CDR2 FRDEAV. Partial CDR3 DNA: TGTGCCAGCAGTTTAGGGCAGGGGTTCACAGAAGTCTTC. Protein sequence: CASSLGQGFTEVF. Given in full, the CDR3 is CASSLGQGFTEVFF. The full variable domain, with the rest looked up from reference TRBV14 and TRBJ1-1, is EAGVTQSPRYAVLQEGQAVSFWCDPISGHDTLYWYQQPRDQGPQLLVYFRDEAVIDNSQLPSDRFSAVRPKGTNSTLKIQSAKQGDTATYLCASSLGQGFTEVFFGKGTRLTVV.

In this sample, this clone turned up a few times. Gene names denote mouse genes. CDR3 bases read: TGCACCTGCAGTGCAGTACAGGGAGCCAACGAAAGATTATTT. This gives the protein CTCSAVQGANERLF. The full CDR3 protein reads CTCSAVQGANERLFF. The chain couples TRBV1 to TRBJ1-4; TRBD1 might be the D (6 bases). Read data end 1 residue before the CDR3 end; the end is taken from the germline J gene. Trimming cost V 1 base and J 3 bases, with 9 bases left between them. The germline V gene encodes CDR1 NSQYPW and CDR2 LRSPGD (reference sequence). The CDR3 is made up of 15 amino acids.

Note on this clone: The gene symbols are mouse symbols. The CDR3 end is not reached by the read, which stops 1 residue before it; the germline J gene fills it in. The chain has TRBV4 and TRBJ1-1; no definite D call. The germline CDR1 and CDR2 sequences are LGHDT and YNNKQL (reference sequence). Trimming pared 4 bases from V and 0 bases from J, leaving 6 bases between. This CDR3 region has 13 residues. The CDR3 here is CASSFQANTEVFF. The CDR3 DNA, read in part, is TGTGCCAGCAGCTTTCAAGCAAACACAGAAGTCTTC. Full variable domain (rest looked up from reference TRBV4 and TRBJ1-1): ETAVFQTPNYHVTQVGNEVSFNCKQTLGHDTMYWYKQDSKKLLKIMFSYNNKQLIVNETVPRRFSPQSSDKAHLNLRIKSVEPEDSAVYLCASSFQANTEVFFGKGTRLTVV.

In this sample, this clone turned up a few times. Each gene name is a mouse one. The read finishes 1 residue shy of the CDR3 end, and the germline J gene is used to complete it. The genes are TRBV30 and TRBJ2-7; 12 positions agree with TRBD2. This CDR3 region has 13 residues. Looked up from germline, CDR1 is SQVVS and CDR2 is ANEGSEA. The V segment lost 6 bases and the J segment 7 bases; nucleotides outside the gene matches: 7. CDR3 DNA (partial): TGTAGTTCGCTGACTGGGGGGGCGCTGGAACAGTAC. It codes for CSSLTGGALEQY. The entire CDR3 protein is CSSLTGGALEQYF.

Concerning this clone itself: The germline and genes are mouse ones. The read ends 1 residue shy of where the CDR3 ends; the end is completed using the germline J gene. This chain connects TRBV26 to TRBJ1-3, with no clear D. The CDR3 sequence is 13 residues long. V was trimmed by 2 bases and J by 4 bases, leaving 6 bases between them. Germline V gene data show CDR1 as KGHPV and CDR2 as FQNQEV (reference sequence). This chain's CDR3 is CASSLDTGNTLYF. Partial CDR3 DNA: TGTGCCAGCAGTCTGGACACCGGAAATACGCTCTAT.

Concerning this clone itself: All gene names here are mouse names. Incomplete CDR3 DNA: TGTGCCAGCAGGGGACTGGGGGGCGCCTATGCTGAGCAGTTC. Its protein is CASRGLGGAYAEQF. Given in full, the CDR3 is CASRGLGGAYAEQFF. The chain combines TRBV15 with TRBJ2-1; 12 bases are shared with TRBD2. The read is 1 residue too short to cover the CDR3 end, so that end is filled in from the germline J gene. The length of the CDR3 is 15 residues. Per the germline V gene, CDR1 is SGHND and CDR2 is FRSKSL. The ends lost 6 bases at V and 3 bases at J; junction bases unmatched: 3. The full variable domain, rest sourced from reference TRBV15 and TRBJ2-1, is DAGVTQTPRHEVAEKGQTIILKCEPVSGHNDLFWYRQTKIQGLELLSYFRSKSLMEDGGAFKDRFKAEMLNSSFSTLKIQPTEPKDSAVYLCASRGLGGAYAEQFFGPGTRLTVL.